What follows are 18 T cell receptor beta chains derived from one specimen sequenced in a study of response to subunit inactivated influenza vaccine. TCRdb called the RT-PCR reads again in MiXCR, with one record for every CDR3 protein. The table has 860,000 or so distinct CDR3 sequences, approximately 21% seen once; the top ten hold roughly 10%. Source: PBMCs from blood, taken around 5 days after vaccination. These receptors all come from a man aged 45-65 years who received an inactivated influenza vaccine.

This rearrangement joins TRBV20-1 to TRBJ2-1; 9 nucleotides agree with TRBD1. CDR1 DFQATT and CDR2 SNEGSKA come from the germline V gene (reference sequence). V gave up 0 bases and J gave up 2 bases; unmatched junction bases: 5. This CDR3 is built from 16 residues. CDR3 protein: CSARDTGTGTYNEQFF. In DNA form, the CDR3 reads TGCAGTGCTAGAGACACCGGGACAGGGACCTACAATGAGCAGTTCTTC.

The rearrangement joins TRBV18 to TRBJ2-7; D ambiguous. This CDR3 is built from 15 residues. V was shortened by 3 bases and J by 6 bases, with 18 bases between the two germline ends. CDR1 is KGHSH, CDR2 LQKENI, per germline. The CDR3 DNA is TGTGCCAGCTCACCTGGGCGAGGTTACGGTGCCGAGCAGTACTTC. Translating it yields CASSPGRGYGAEQYF.

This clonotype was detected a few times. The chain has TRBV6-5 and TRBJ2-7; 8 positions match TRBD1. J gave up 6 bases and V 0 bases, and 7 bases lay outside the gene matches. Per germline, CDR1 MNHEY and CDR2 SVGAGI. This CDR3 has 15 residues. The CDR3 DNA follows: TGTGCCAGCAGTTACTCGATGACAGGGGAAGCCGAGCAGTACTTC. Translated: CASSYSMTGEAEQYF.

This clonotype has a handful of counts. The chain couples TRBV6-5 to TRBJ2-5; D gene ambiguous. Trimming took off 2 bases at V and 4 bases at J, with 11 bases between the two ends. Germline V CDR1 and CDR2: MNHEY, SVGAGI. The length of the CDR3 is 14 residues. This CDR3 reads CASSYRDGLETQYF. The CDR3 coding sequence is TGTGCCAGCAGTTACCGCGACGGGTTAGAGACCCAGTACTTC.

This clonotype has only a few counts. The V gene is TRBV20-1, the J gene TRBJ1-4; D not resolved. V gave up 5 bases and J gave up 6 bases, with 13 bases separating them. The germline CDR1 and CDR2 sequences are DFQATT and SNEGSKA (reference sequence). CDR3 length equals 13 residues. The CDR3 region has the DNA TGCAGTGCTCTCCCGGACGCTGATGAAAAACTGTTTTTT. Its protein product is CSALPDADEKLFF.

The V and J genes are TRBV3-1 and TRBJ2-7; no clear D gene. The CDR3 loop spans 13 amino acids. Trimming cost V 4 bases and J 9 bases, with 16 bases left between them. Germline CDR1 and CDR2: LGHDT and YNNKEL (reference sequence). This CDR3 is CASSLEPGRRQYF. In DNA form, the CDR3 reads TGTGCCAGCAGCCTTGAGCCGGGCAGGAGGCAGTACTTC.

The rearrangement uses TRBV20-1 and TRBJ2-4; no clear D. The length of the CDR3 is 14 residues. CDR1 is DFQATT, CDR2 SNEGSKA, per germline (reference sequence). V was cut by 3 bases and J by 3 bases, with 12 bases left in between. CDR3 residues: CSASGFGGKNIQYF. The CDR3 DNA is TGCAGTGCTAGCGGGTTTGGTGGCAAAAACATTCAGTACTTC.

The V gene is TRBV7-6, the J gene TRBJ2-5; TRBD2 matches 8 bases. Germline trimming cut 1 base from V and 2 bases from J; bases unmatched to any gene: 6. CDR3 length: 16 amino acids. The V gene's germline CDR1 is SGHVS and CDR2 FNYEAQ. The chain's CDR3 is CASSLGRGAGQETQYF. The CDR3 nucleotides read TGTGCCAGCAGCTTAGGGCGGGGGGCTGGGCAAGAGACCCAGTACTTC.

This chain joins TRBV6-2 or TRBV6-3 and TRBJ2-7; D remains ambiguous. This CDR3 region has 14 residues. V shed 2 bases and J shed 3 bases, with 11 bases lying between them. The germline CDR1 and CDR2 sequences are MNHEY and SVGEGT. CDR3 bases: TGTGCCAGCAGTTACGCGGTCGGAAACTACGAGCAGTACTTC. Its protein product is CASSYAVGNYEQYF.

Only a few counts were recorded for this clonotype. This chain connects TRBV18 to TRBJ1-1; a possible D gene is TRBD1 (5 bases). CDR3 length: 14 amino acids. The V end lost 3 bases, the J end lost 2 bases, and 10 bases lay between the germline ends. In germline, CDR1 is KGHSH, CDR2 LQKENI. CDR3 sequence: CASSPVGTNTEAFF. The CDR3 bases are TGTGCCAGCTCACCGGTGGGGACTAACACTGAAGCTTTCTTT.

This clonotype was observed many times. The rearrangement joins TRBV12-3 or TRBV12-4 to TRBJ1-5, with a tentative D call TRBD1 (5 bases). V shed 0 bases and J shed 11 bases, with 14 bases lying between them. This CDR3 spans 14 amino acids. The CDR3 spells CASSLATGARAQHF. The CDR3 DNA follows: TGTGCCAGCAGTTTAGCGACCGGGGCTCGGGCCCAGCATTTT.

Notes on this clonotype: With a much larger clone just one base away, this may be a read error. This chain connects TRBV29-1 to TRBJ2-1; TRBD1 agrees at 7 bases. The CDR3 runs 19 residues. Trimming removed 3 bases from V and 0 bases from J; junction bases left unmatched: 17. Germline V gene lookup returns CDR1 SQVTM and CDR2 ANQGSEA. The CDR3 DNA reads TGCAGCGTTGAGGGACCCGGGACAGTGGATCCCATCTCCTACAATGAGCAGTTCTTC. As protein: CSVEGPGTVDPISYNEQFF.

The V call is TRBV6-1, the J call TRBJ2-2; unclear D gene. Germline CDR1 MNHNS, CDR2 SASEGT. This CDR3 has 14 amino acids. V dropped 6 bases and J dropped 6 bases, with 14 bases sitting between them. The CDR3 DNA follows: TGTGCCAGCAGCCCAGCTAGGGTGTCCGGGGAGCTGTTTTTT. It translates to CASSPARVSGELFF.

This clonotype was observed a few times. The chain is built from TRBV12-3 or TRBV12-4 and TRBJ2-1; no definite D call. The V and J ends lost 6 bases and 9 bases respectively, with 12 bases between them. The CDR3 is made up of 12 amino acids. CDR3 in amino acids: CASSSDVGEQFF. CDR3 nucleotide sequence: TGTGCCAGCAGCTCGGATGTGGGTGAGCAGTTCTTC.

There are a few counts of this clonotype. CDR3: CASSLRVMGYNEQFF. CDR3 sequence (DNA): TGTGCCAGCAGTTTGCGGGTCATGGGTTACAATGAGCAGTTCTTC. V gene TRBV12-3 or TRBV12-4 combines with J gene TRBJ2-1; D possibly corresponds to TRBD2 (5 bases). Trimming took 3 bases from V and 4 from J, leaving 13 bases between them. The CDR3 spans 15 residues.

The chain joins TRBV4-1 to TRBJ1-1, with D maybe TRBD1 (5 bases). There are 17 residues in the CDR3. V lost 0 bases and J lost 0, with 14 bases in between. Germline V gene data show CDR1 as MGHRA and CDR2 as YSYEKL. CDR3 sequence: CASSQDPGGTMNTEAFF. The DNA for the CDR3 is TGCGCCAGCAGCCAAGATCCTGGGGGAACGATGAACACTGAAGCTTTCTTT.

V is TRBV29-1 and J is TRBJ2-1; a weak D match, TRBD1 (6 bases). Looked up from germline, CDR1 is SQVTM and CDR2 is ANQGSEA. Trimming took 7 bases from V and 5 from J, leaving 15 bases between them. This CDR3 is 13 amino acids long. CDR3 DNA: TGCAGCGCCTCCGAGGGGGTGAACAATGAGCAGTTCTTC. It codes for CSASEGVNNEQFF.

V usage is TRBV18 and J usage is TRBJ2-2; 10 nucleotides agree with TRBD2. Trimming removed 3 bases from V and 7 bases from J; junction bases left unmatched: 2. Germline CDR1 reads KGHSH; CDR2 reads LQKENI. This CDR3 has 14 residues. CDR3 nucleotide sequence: TGTGCCAGCTCACCGGGACTAGCGTACGGGGAGCTGTTTTTT. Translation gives CASSPGLAYGELFF.